This T cell receptor (beta chain) derives from a study of cytomegalovirus exposure and HLA in healthy donors. This clone was counted only a few times. What it binds is unknown. The study's findings and limits: The authors listed 150 or so TCR beta chains as cytomegalovirus-associated. Later analysis showed TCR association rates varying by HLA locus, highest for DRB1 and lowest for HLA-C. A later analysis reported that several of the most significant clusters appeared to be linked to common viral pathogens, among them Epstein-Barr virus. TCR beta sequences reportedly predicted the HLA-A and HLA-B alleles of most subjects accurately.

The PCR made use of 60 Vbeta and 13 Jbeta primers. Data came from immunoSEQ multiplex PCR; TCRdb stores just in-frame clones and leaves some out. The table includes approximately 140,000 clones, around 77% detected once. The germline V gene has CDR1 MNHNY and CDR2 SVGAGI (reference sequence). With 7 bases removed from V and 0 bases from J, the gap between germline ends came to 16 bases. There are 16 residues in the CDR3. This sequence joins TRBV6-6 and TRBJ1-3; weak D call: TRBD1 (6 bases). The sample comprised PBMCs. The origin of this receptor is a man in his thirties or forties in good health and CMV-seronegative. The CDR3 protein is CASTADRPLSGNTIYF. The CDR3 region has the DNA TGTGCCAGCACCGCGGACAGACCCCTCTCTGGAAACACCATATATTTT.